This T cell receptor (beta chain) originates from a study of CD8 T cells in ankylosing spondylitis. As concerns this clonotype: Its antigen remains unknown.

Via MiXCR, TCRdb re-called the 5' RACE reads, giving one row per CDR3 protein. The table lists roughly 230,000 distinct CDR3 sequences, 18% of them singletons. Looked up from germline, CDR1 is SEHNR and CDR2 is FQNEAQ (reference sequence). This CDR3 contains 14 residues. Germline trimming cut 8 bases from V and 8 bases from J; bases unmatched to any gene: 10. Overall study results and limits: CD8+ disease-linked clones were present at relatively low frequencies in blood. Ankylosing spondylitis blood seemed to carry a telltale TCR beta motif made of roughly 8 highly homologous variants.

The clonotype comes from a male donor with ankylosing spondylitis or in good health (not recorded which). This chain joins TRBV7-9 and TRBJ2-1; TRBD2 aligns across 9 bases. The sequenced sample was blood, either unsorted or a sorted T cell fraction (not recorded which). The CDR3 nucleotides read TGTGCCAGCGTATACGTAGCGGGAGTTGATGAGCAGTTCTTC. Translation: CASVYVAGVDEQFF.